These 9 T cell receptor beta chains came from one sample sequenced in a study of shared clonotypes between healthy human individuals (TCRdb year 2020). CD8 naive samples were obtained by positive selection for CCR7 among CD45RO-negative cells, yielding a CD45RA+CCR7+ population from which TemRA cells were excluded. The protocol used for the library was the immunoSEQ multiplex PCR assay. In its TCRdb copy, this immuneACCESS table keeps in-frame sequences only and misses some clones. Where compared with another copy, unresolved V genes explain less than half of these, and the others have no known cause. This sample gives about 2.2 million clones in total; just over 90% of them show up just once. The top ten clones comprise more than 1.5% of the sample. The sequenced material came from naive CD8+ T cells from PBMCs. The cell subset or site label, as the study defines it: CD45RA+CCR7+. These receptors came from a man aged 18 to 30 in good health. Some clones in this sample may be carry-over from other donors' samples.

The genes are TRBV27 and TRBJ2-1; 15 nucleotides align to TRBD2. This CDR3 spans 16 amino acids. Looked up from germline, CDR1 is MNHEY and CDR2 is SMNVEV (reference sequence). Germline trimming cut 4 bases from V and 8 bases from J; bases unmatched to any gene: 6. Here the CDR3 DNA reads TGTGCCAGCAGTTCCTACAGGACTAGCGGGAGGGATGAGCAGTTCTTC. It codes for CASSSYRTSGRDEQFF.

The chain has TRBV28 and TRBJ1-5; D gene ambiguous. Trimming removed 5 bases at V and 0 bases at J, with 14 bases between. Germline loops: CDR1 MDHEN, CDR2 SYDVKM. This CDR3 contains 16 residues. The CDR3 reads CASSPRRSISNQPQHF. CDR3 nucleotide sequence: TGTGCCAGCAGTCCCCGACGGAGTATTAGCAATCAGCCCCAGCATTTT.

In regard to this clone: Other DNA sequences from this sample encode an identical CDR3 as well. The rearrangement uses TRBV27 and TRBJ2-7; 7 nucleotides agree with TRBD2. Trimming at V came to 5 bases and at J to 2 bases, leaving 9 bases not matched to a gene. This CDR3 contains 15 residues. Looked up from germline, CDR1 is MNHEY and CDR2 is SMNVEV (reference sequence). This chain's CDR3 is CASSLLSGGTYEQYF. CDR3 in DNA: TGTGCCAGCAGTCTGTTATCGGGGGGTACCTACGAGCAGTACTTC.

This CDR3 reads CSVLGLAATYEQYF. In DNA, the CDR3 is TGCAGCGTTCTAGGACTAGCGGCAACCTACGAGCAGTACTTC. The chain has TRBV29-1 and TRBJ2-7; 10 bases map to TRBD2. The CDR3 loop spans 14 amino acids. Looked up from germline, CDR1 is SQVTM and CDR2 is ANQGSEA. V shed 5 bases, J shed 2 bases, and the junction held 6 bases outside the gene matches.

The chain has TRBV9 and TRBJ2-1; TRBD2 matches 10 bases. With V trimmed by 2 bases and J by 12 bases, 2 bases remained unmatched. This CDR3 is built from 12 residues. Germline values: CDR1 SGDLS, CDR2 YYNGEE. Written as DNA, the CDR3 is TGTGCCAGCAGCGTGGAGCGGGAGGGGCAGTTCTTC. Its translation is CASSVEREGQFF.

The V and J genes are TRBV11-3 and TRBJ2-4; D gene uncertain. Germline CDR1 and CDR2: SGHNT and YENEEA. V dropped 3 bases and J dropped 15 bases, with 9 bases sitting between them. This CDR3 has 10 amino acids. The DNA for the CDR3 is TGTGCCAGCAGCTTCGGGCTTTGGTACTTC. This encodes CASSFGLWYF.

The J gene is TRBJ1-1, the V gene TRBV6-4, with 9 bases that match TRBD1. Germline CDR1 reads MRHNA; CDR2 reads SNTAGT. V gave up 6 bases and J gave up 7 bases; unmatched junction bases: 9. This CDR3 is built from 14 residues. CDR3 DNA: TGTGCCAGCAGAGCCTACCTGGACAGGGGTGAAGCTTTCTTT. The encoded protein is CASRAYLDRGEAFF.

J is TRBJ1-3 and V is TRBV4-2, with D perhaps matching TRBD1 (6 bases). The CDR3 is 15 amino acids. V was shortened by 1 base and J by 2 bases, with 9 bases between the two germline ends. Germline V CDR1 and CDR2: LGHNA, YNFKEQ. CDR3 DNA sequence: TGTGCCAGCAGCCAAGGAGGGGGGGCTGGAAACACCATATATTTT. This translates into CASSQGGGAGNTIYF.

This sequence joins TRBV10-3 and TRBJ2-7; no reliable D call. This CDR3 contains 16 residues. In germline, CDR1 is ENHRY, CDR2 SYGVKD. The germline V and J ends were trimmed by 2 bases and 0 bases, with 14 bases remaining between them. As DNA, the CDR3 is TGTGCCATCAGTGAGCCCACATACCTGAGCTCCTACGAGCAGTACTTC. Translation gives CAISEPTYLSSYEQYF.